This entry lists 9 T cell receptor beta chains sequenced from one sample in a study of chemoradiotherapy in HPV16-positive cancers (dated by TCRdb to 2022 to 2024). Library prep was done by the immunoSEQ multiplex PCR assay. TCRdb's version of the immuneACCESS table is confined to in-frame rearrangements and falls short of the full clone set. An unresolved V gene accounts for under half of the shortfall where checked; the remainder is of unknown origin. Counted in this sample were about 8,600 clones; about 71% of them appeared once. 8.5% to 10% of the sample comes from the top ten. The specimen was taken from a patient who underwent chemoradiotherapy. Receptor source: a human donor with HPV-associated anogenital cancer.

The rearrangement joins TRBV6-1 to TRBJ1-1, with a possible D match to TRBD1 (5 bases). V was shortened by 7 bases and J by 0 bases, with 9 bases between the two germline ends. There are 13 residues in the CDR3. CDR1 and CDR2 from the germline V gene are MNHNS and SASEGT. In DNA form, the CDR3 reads TGTGCCAGCACCCGGGACCTGAACACTGAAGCTTTCTTT. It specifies CASTRDLNTEAFF.

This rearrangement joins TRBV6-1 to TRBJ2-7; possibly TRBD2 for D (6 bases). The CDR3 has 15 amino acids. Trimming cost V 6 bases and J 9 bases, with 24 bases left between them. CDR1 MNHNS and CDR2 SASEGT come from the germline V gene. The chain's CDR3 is CASRSGLLASGRQYF. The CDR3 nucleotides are TGTGCCAGCAGGTCGGGGTTGCTAGCGTCGGGTCGGCAGTACTTC.

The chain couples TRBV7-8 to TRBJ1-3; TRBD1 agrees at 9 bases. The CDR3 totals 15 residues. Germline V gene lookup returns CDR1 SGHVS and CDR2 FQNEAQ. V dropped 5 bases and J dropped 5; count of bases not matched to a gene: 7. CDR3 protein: CASSPPGQGRNTIYF. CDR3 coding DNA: TGTGCCAGCAGCCCTCCGGGACAGGGAAGAAACACCATATATTTT.

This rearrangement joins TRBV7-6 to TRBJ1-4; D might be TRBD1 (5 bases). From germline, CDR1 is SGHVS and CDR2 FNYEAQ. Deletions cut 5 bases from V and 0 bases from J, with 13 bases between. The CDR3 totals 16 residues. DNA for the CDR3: TGTGCCAGCAGCATGAGGGGAGCCGCAACTAATGAAAAACTGTTTTTT. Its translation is CASSMRGAATNEKLFF. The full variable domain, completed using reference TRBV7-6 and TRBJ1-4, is GAGVSQSPRYKVTKRGQDVALRCDPISGHVSLYWYRQALGQGPEFLTYFNYEAQQDKSGLPNDRFSAERPEGSISTLTIQRTEQRDSAMYRCASSMRGAATNEKLFFGSGTQLSVL.

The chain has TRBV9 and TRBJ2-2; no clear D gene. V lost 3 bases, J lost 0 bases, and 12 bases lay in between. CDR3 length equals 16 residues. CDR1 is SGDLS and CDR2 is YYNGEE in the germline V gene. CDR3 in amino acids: CASSARTNANTGELFF. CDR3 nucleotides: TGTGCCAGCAGCGCCAGGACCAACGCGAACACCGGGGAGCTGTTTTTT.

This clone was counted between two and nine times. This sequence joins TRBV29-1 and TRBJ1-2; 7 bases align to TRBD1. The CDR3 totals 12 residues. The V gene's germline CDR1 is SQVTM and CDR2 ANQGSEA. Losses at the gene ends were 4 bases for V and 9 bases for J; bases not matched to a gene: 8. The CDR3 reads CSVVEGAYSYTF. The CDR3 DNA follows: TGCAGCGTTGTGGAGGGGGCGTATAGCTACACCTTC. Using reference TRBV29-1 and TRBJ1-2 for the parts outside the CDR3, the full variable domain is SAVISQKPSRDICQRGTSLTIQCQVDSQVTMMFWYRQQPGQSLTLIATANQGSEATYESGFVIDKFPISRPNLTFSTLTVSNMSPEDSSIYLCSVVEGAYSYTFGSGTRLTVV.

CDR3 in DNA: TGCGCCAGCAGCTCCTCGGCAGGCGGCGAAAAACTGTTTTTT. Protein: CASSSSAGGEKLFF. The chain links TRBV5-1 to TRBJ1-4; D not resolved. The V and J ends lost 3 bases and 8 bases respectively, with 14 bases between them. This CDR3 is 14 amino acids long. In germline, CDR1 is SGHRS, CDR2 YFSETQ.

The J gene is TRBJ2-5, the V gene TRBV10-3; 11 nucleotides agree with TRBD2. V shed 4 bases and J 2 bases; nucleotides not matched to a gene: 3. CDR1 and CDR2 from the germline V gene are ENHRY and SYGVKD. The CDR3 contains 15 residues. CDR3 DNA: TGTGCCATCAGTGGGACTAGCGGGCCGCAAGAGACCCAGTACTTC. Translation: CAISGTSGPQETQYF.

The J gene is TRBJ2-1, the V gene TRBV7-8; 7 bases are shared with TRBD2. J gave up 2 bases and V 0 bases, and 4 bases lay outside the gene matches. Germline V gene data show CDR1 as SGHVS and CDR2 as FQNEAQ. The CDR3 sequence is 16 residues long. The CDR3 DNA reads TGTGCCAGCAGCTTAGCTGGACTAGGACCCTACAATGAGCAGTTCTTC. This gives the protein CASSLAGLGPYNEQFF.